This record looks at one TCR beta chain sequence and its context. There is no known antigen for this receptor. Base qualities are missing; no much larger clone stands one base away. The time point label of this sample denotes: sample taken at primary tumor resection. For TCR sequencing, whole RNA was extracted from tumor and nontumor lung tissue, or from cryopreserved PBMC samples, and no cell sorting was done. Donors were about 70 patients with early-stage, untreated non-small cell lung cancer from the lung TRACERx cohort. A patient was chosen for TCR sequencing only when enough RNA was available from at least two tumor regions. This sample was taken from a study of spatial heterogeneity in lung cancer (dated by TCRdb to about 2019). With regard to the full study: Beta-chain transcripts were consistently detected in greater numbers than alpha-chain transcripts, which likely reflects a higher abundance of beta-chain transcripts. In the raw uncorrected reads, each unique combination of TCR and UMI appeared on average more than ten times. At surgery, both alpha and beta chains were TCR-sequenced in under 250 tumor regions, 64 matched nontumor lung samples and some 58 PBMC samples. The study linked features of the TCR repertoire to counts of nonsynonymous mutations, which were determined by whole-exome sequencing of tumor tissue. In non-small cell lung cancer, the study quantitatively compared TCR alpha and beta repertoires across several tumor regions, matched nontumor lung, and blood.

The library was made by 5' RACE. The sequencer listed for this sample is NextSeq 500. The TCR library protocol attached a unique molecular identifier to each TCR cDNA molecule to allow correction of PCR and sequencing errors. On the authors' methods: TCR identification, UMI-based error correction and CDR3 extraction were performed with Decombinator tools. Expanded TCRs were defined as those above a frequency of 2 per 1,000, corresponding to the top 1% of the tumor frequency distribution. Each repertoire was subsampled 100 times to 5,000 TCRs, after which Renyi diversity was computed with the R vegan package. CDR3 similarity networks were built from amino acid triplet string-kernel similarity, with CDR3s being connected when pairwise similarity was above 0.82. TCRdb itself trimmed the public reads at Q25 with fastp, ran MiXCR and retained productive beta chains. For every CDR3 protein sequence, its rows merge into one entry that carries the most common genes and DNA. Here the V and J calls rest on TCRdb's processing, not on the authors' analysis. The sample contains tens of thousands of distinct CDR3 sequences, under 7.5% of them found a single time. The ten largest clones capture approximately 2.6% of the sample.

V and J are trimmed by 6 bases and 6 bases, and the gene matches miss 4 bases of the junction. The germline V gene encodes CDR1 MDHEN and CDR2 SYDVKM. The CDR3, cysteine through phenylalanine, is 15 amino acids long. Just CDR3 DNA is preserved here, 45 bases in frame from base 1. The investigation overall reported the following: Ubiquitous expanded tumor TCRs showed up in blood more often at tumor resection than at routine follow-up. Additional single-cell paired TCR alpha and beta sequencing was considered necessary to confirm, at a functional level, the hypothesis that regional TCRs recognize regional mutations.

This sample comprised PBMCs, obtained at surgery. This clonotype was sampled from a female donor with early-stage non-small cell lung cancer. The V and J genes are TRBV28 and TRBJ2-3, with 15 junctional bases fitting TRBD2. The nucleotides read TGTGCCAGCAGGGGGACTAGCGGGGGGATGGATACGCAGTATTTT. Protein translation: CASRGTSGGMDTQYF.